The 30 T cell receptor beta chains given below trace back to one sample, sequenced in a study of T cells after yellow fever vaccination. TCRdb reanalysed the 5' RACE reads using MiXCR and keeps one entry per CDR3 protein. The sample yields 230,000 or so distinct CDR3 sequences, approximately 3.8% seen once. Sequenced here: PBMCs, sampled 15 days after the yellow fever booster vaccination. The receptors stem from a man aged 18 to 30 who received the YFV17D yellow fever vaccine.

This clonotype was detected many times. This chain uses TRBV20-1 with TRBJ2-1; possibly TRBD2 for D (7 bases). Trimming removed 6 bases from V and 0 bases from J, with 18 bases in between. CDR1 is DFQATT and CDR2 is SNEGSKA in the germline V gene (reference sequence). The CDR3 has 16 residues. For the CDR3, the DNA is TGCAGTGCCCCCGGCTGGCGGGGGCTCTCCTACAATGAGCAGTTCTTC. Encoded protein: CSAPGWRGLSYNEQFF.

The table lists this clonotype with many counts. The chain employs TRBV5-1 and TRBJ2-3; 8 bases align to TRBD2. Germline CDR1 is SGHRS and CDR2 is YFSETQ. The CDR3 totals 12 residues. V gave up 4 bases and J gave up 11 bases; unmatched junction bases: 6. The CDR3 spells CASSDGLARQYF. CDR3 DNA: TGCGCCAGCAGCGACGGACTAGCAAGGCAGTATTTT.

This clonotype has ten or more counts. This chain uses TRBV10-2 with TRBJ2-7, with 8 bases lining up with TRBD2. The CDR3 has 13 residues. Unmatched junction bases numbered 6, after V lost 8 bases and J lost 3 bases. Germline CDR1 WSHSY, CDR2 SAAADI. Here the CDR3 reads CASQTAGGYEQYF. The CDR3 bases are TGCGCCAGCCAAACCGCGGGGGGCTACGAGCAGTACTTC.

The rearrangement links TRBV28 to TRBJ2-2; D may match TRBD1 or TRBD2 (6 bases each). With 6 bases removed from V and 4 bases from J, the gap between germline ends came to 18 bases. The CDR3 length is 16 residues. Germline V gene lookup returns CDR1 MDHEN and CDR2 SYDVKM. The CDR3 sequence is CASSPTPGAGTGELFF. CDR3 bases: TGTGCCAGCAGCCCCACCCCGGGGGCTGGCACCGGGGAGCTGTTTTTT. The complete variable domain, with remaining parts taken from reference TRBV28 and TRBJ2-2, reads DVKVTQSSRYLVKRTGEKVFLECVQDMDHENMFWYRQDPGLGLRLIYFSYDVKMKEKGDIPEGYSVSREKKERFSLILESASTNQTSMYLCASSPTPGAGTGELFFGEGSRLTVL.

Note on this clonotype: A much bigger clone sits one base away, suggesting this may be a read error. The V gene is TRBV30, the J gene TRBJ1-2; D ambiguous. V shed 2 bases and J shed 9 bases, with 10 bases lying between them. The germline CDR1 and CDR2 sequences are GTSNPN and SVGIG (reference sequence). The CDR3 has 11 residues. CDR3 loop: CAWSLGFRYTF. CDR3 coding DNA: TGTGCCTGGAGTCTCGGCTTCCGCTACACCTTC.

This clonotype was found many times. V usage is TRBV20-1 and J usage is TRBJ2-4, with 13 bases aligning to TRBD2. This CDR3 region has 16 residues. After removal of 4 bases from V and 5 bases from J, the junction contained 8 bases not matched to a gene. Germline V CDR1 and CDR2: DFQATT, SNEGSKA (reference sequence). CDR3 protein: CSANTGLAGVQNIQYF. Written as DNA, the CDR3 is TGCAGTGCTAACACAGGACTAGCGGGAGTACAAAACATTCAGTACTTC.

The chain carries TRBV5-1 and TRBJ2-5; D not certain. The CDR3 contains 10 residues. Trimming took off 6 bases at V and 5 bases at J, with 5 bases between the two ends. Per the germline V gene, CDR1 is SGHRS and CDR2 is YFSETQ. For the CDR3, the DNA is TGCGCCAGCAAGGAGGAGACCCAGTACTTC. The encoded protein is CASKEETQYF.

Many counts were recorded for this clonotype. The chain uses TRBV12-3 or TRBV12-4 and TRBJ1-2; D perhaps matches TRBD1 (5 bases). Trimming removed 2 bases at V and 4 bases at J, with 11 bases between. The CDR3 runs 14 residues. The CDR3 DNA sequence: TGTGCCAGCAGTTTACCCGGGCAGGGCTATGGCTACACCTTC. It is translated as CASSLPGQGYGYTF.

This clonotype was recorded many times. The chain uses TRBV5-1 and TRBJ2-6; 8 positions match TRBD1. Trimming at V came to 3 bases and at J to 3 bases, leaving 8 bases not matched to a gene. The CDR3 totals 17 residues. The germline gives CDR1 SGHRS, CDR2 YFSETQ. CDR3 nucleotide sequence: TGCGCCAGCAGCTCTGGGCAGGGGGCAGTTGGGGCCAACGTCCTGACTTTC. It yields the protein CASSSGQGAVGANVLTF.

This clonotype was observed at least ten times. The rearrangement links TRBV4-1 to TRBJ2-3, with 8 bases matching TRBD1. The germline CDR1 and CDR2 sequences are MGHRA and YSYEKL. V trimming: 9 bases; J trimming: 2 bases; junction bases outside the gene matches: 10. The CDR3 contains 15 residues. CDR3 in amino acids: CASSMTGEDTDTQYF. CDR3 DNA: TGCGCCAGTAGTATGACAGGGGAGGACACAGATACGCAGTATTTT.

This clonotype was detected ten times or more. The chain couples TRBV28 to TRBJ2-7, with 7 positions matching TRBD1. The germline V gene has CDR1 MDHEN and CDR2 SYDVKM. The junction had 11 bases not matched to a gene; V was cut back by 9 bases and J by 6 bases. There are 13 residues in the CDR3. The CDR3 spells CASRSVGGGEQYV. The CDR3 bases are TGTGCCAGTAGATCGGTAGGGGGCGGCGAGCAGTACGTC.

The table lists this clonotype with a few counts. The J gene is TRBJ2-2, the V gene TRBV5-4, with D unresolved. Germline CDR1 reads SGHNT; CDR2 reads YYREEE (reference sequence). This CDR3 has 12 residues. V lost 5 bases, J lost 4 bases, and 6 bases lay in between. Here the CDR3 reads CASSAFTGELFF. CDR3 nucleotides: TGTGCCAGCAGTGCCTTCACCGGGGAGCTGTTTTTT.

For this clonotype: Without the conserved terminal phenylalanine or tryptophan, this CDR3 likely stems from a read error. The V call is TRBV7-9, the J call TRBJ2-7; no definite D call. V gave up 1 base and J gave up 7 bases, with 5 bases separating them. This CDR3 contains 11 residues. Germline CDR1 SEHNR, CDR2 FQNEAQ (reference sequence). Here the CDR3 reads CASSLEAEQYY. The CDR3 nucleotides are TGTGCCAGCAGCTTAGAAGCGGAGCAGTACTAC.

This clonotype was seen repeatedly, ten times or more. This chain joins TRBV5-1 and TRBJ2-3; 13 positions match TRBD2. In germline, CDR1 is SGHRS, CDR2 YFSETQ. The CDR3 loop spans 18 amino acids. V was pared by 3 bases and J by 3 bases, with 10 bases of the junction left unmatched. CDR3 sequence reads: CASSSGLAGAGITDTQYF. In DNA form, the CDR3 reads TGCGCCAGCAGCTCTGGACTAGCGGGGGCGGGTATAACAGATACGCAGTATTTT.

The sample holds many counts of this clonotype. This sequence joins TRBV5-1 and TRBJ1-2, with a tentative D call TRBD1 (5 bases). Between the trimmed V and J ends, which lost 1 base and 4 bases, there was a span of 11 bases. The germline V gene encodes CDR1 SGHRS and CDR2 YFSETQ. CDR3 length: 14 residues. CDR3 loop: CASSLSQGPYGYTF. The CDR3 region has the DNA TGCGCCAGCAGCTTGTCCCAGGGCCCCTATGGCTACACCTTC.

This clonotype was found many times. This chain joins TRBV20-1 and TRBJ1-2; a possible D gene is TRBD1 (5 bases). This CDR3 is built from 12 residues. Looked up from germline, CDR1 is DFQATT and CDR2 is SNEGSKA (reference sequence). Deletions cut 6 bases from V and 0 bases from J, with 8 bases between. This CDR3 is CSAPTANYGYTF. CDR3 bases: TGCAGTGCACCGACAGCTAACTATGGCTACACCTTC.

In its sample, this clonotype was seen many times. This chain uses TRBV7-8 with TRBJ1-1; D gene uncertain. The CDR3 runs 15 residues. Germline CDR1 reads SGHVS; CDR2 reads FQNEAQ. The V end lost 0 bases, the J end lost 1 base, and 9 bases lay between the germline ends. The CDR3 is CASSLAVWANTEAFF. The CDR3 DNA reads TGTGCCAGCAGCTTAGCGGTCTGGGCGAACACTGAAGCTTTCTTT.

This clonotype was seen many times. The V and J genes are TRBV20-1 and TRBJ2-5, with a weak D call TRBD1 (6 bases). Germline V gene sequence: CDR1 DFQATT, CDR2 SNEGSKA (reference sequence). This CDR3 is built from 13 residues. V gave up 3 bases and J gave up 3 bases, with 11 bases separating them. Written as DNA, the CDR3 is TGCAGTGCTAGCCCCAGGGGCAAAGAGACCCAGTACTTC. Translated: CSASPRGKETQYF.

This clonotype was observed many times. The V call is TRBV5-1, the J call TRBJ2-6; 9 nucleotides agree with TRBD1. This CDR3 region has 18 residues. CDR1 SGHRS and CDR2 YFSETQ come from the germline V gene. J gave up 0 bases and V 4 bases, and 8 bases lay outside the gene matches. This CDR3 is CASSIRTGAHSGANVLTF. CDR3 nucleotide sequence: TGCGCCAGCAGCATACGGACAGGGGCCCACTCTGGGGCCAACGTCCTGACTTTC.

This clonotype was counted at least ten times. CDR3 region: CASSYSQSNTEAFF. DNA of the CDR3: TGTGCCAGCAGTTACTCTCAGTCGAACACTGAAGCTTTCTTT. The genes are TRBV6-5 and TRBJ1-1; D not certain. CDR1 MNHEY and CDR2 SVGAGI come from the germline V gene. The CDR3 runs 14 residues. Between the trimmed V and J ends, which lost 0 bases and 1 base, there was a span of 6 bases.

This clonotype has ten or more counts. The chain recombines TRBV30 with TRBJ1-2, with D possibly being TRBD1 (6 bases). Germline V lookup: CDR1 GTSNPN, CDR2 SVGIG (reference sequence). This CDR3 has 16 residues. The V and J ends lost 3 bases and 1 base respectively, with 18 bases between them. The CDR3 loop is CAWRLKGGSLNYGYTF. The DNA for the CDR3 is TGTGCCTGGAGGCTCAAGGGGGGATCACTTAACTATGGCTACACCTTC.

This clonotype was recorded many times. The V call is TRBV7-2, the J call TRBJ2-3; D not resolved. Germline V gene sequence: CDR1 SGHTA, CDR2 FQGNSA. There are 12 residues in the CDR3. The V end was cut by 3 bases, the J end by 6 bases, with 7 bases between. CDR3 bases: TGTGCCAGCAGCTTGACTCGGGATACGCAGTATTTT. Translated, it gives CASSLTRDTQYF.

This clonotype was counted at least ten times. The CDR3 loop reads CSARGSTGDQETQYF. Written as DNA, the CDR3 is TGCAGTGCTAGAGGATCGACAGGGGACCAAGAGACCCAGTACTTC. The V and J genes are TRBV20-1 and TRBJ2-5; the match to TRBD1 covers 8 bases. The V gene end was trimmed by 1 base and the J gene end by 0 bases; junction bases not matched to a gene: 4. CDR3 length equals 15 residues. Germline assignment: CDR1 DFQATT and CDR2 SNEGSKA (reference sequence).

At least ten counts were recorded for this clonotype. The chain uses TRBV3-1 and TRBJ2-5, with D unresolved. Germline CDR1 reads LGHDT; CDR2 reads YNNKEL (reference sequence). V lost 0 bases, J lost 7 bases, and 3 bases lay in between. The CDR3 is made up of 11 amino acids. The chain's CDR3 is CASSQDGTQYF. The CDR3 DNA reads TGTGCCAGCAGCCAAGACGGGACCCAGTACTTC.

This clonotype was detected ten times or more. The V gene is TRBV12-3 or TRBV12-4, the J gene TRBJ1-4, with 9 bases fitting TRBD1. The junction had 4 bases not matched to a gene; V was cut back by 5 bases and J by 0 bases. This CDR3 is 16 amino acids long. The CDR3 bases are TGTGCCAGCAGTCCAGGGGACAGGGCAACTAATGAAAAACTGTTTTTT. It specifies CASSPGDRATNEKLFF.

This clonotype has at least ten counts. The chain joins TRBV29-1 to TRBJ1-1; D not resolved. V was pared by 7 bases and J by 0 bases, with 12 bases between. Germline CDR1 is SQVTM and CDR2 is ANQGSEA. This CDR3 has 13 amino acids. CDR3 bases: TGCAGCGGCCGACCGTTCATGAACACTGAAGCTTTCTTT. Translated: CSGRPFMNTEAFF. Together with reference TRBV29-1 and TRBJ1-1, the CDR3 gives the full variable domain: SAVISQKPSRDICQRGTSLTIQCQVDSQVTMMFWYRQQPGQSLTLIATANQGSEATYESGFVIDKFPISRPNLTFSTLTVSNMSPEDSSIYLCSGRPFMNTEAFFGQGTRLTVV.

This clonotype was counted ten times or more. The chain couples TRBV10-3 to TRBJ1-5; 10 bases are a match to TRBD1. CDR1 and CDR2 (germline): ENHRY, SYGVKD. The junction had 7 bases not matched to a gene; V was cut back by 6 bases and J by 2 bases. This CDR3 has 16 amino acids. CDR3 amino acids: CAISRDRGSGNQPQHF. Here the CDR3 DNA reads TGTGCCATCAGCCGGGACAGGGGTAGTGGCAATCAGCCCCAGCATTTT.

This clonotype was counted ten times or more. The genes are TRBV6-6 and TRBJ2-7; TRBD2 matches at 11 bases. CDR3 length: 12 amino acids. In germline, CDR1 is MNHNY, CDR2 SVGAGI (reference sequence). Trimming took 5 bases from V and 7 from J; bases not matched to a gene: 1. The CDR3 reads CASSRLAGEQYV. The CDR3 coding sequence is TGTGCCAGCAGTAGACTAGCGGGAGAGCAGTACGTC.

At least ten counts were recorded for this clonotype. The rearrangement links TRBV7-9 to TRBJ1-6, with a tentative D call TRBD1 (5 bases). Deletions cut 1 base from V and 9 bases from J, with 19 bases between. Per germline, CDR1 SEHNR and CDR2 FQNEAQ (reference sequence). CDR3 length: 17 amino acids. CDR3 sequence reads: CASSLGGTGSRRSPLHF. The CDR3 DNA reads as TGTGCCAGCAGCTTAGGGGGGACCGGGAGCCGCCGTTCACCCCTCCACTTT.

There are many counts of this clonotype. The chain is built from TRBV5-1 and TRBJ2-5; the D gene is possibly TRBD2 (5 bases). The CDR3 loop spans 15 amino acids. Germline V gene lookup returns CDR1 SGHRS and CDR2 YFSETQ. V was clipped by 0 bases and J by 0 bases, with 9 bases between them. For the CDR3, the DNA is TGCGCCAGCAGCTTGGTGGTCGGGGACCAAGAGACCCAGTACTTC. Amino acid sequence: CASSLVVGDQETQYF. Variable domain in full (rest from reference TRBV5-1 and TRBJ2-5): KAGVTQTPRYLIKTRGQQVTLSCSPISGHRSVSWYQQTPGQGLQFLFEYFSETQRNKGNFPGRFSGRQFSNSRSEMNVSTLELGDSALYLCASSLVVGDQETQYFGPGTRLLVL.